This paragraph covers one T cell receptor (beta chain) sequence. Its antigen is unknown. This sample is drawn from a study of T cell responses to AZD1222 COVID-19 vaccine. The study's findings and limits: Targets within unmutated variant regions were reportedly found for nearly half of spike-specific TCRs. Seropositive AZD1222 recipients at baseline numbered only 5 or 6. Most donors were white British and more were female, and clonal diversity was possibly underestimated.

Sequencing used immunoSEQ multiplex PCR; TCRdb keeps in-frame clones, though not all of them. Of 150,000 to 200,000 clones in the sample, less than 95% are singletons; the top ten hold 1.3%. The CDR3 consists of 14 residues. Trimming removed 6 bases from V and 0 bases from J, with 6 bases in between. Germline CDR1 reads MNHEY; CDR2 reads SMNVEV (reference sequence). Specimen: peripheral blood, collected on day 0 of AZD1222 vaccination. The V call is TRBV27, the J call TRBJ1-6; D remains ambiguous. The TCR originated in an adult in good health. DNA for the CDR3: TGTGCCAGCAGCCCCGTCTCCTATAATTCACCCCTCCACTTT. Residues: CASSPVSYNSPLHF.